This T cell receptor (beta chain) appears in the sequencing data of a study of cytomegalovirus exposure and HLA in healthy donors. Study findings and constraints: A later analysis showed TCR association rates differing by HLA locus, peaking at DRB1 and lowest at HLA-C. In a later analysis, the majority of CMV-associated beta chains seemingly showed HLA restriction.

A word on this clone: Its antigen is still unknown.

V was clipped by 5 bases and J by 4 bases, with 12 bases between them. There are 13 residues in the CDR3. The germline V gene encodes CDR1 LGHNA and CDR2 YSLEER. Nominally healthy donors were sampled, though unrecorded immune exposures were likely. PCR used 60 Vbeta primers and 13 Jbeta primers. Some clones are missing from TCRdb's copy, which holds only in-frame ones; the method was immunoSEQ multiplex PCR. The sample yields 40,000 to 45,000 clones, roughly 60% seen once. This clonotype was sampled from a human donor in good health. Source material: PBMCs. J is TRBJ2-7 and V is TRBV4-3, with a tentative D call TRBD1 (6 bases). The CDR3 DNA sequence: TGCGCCAGCAGCTTCGACAGGACTTACGAGCAGTACTTC. Translated, it gives CASSFDRTYEQYF.